This TCR beta chain came from a study of cytomegalovirus exposure and HLA in healthy donors. General study points: Highest at DRB1 and lowest at HLA-C, TCR association rates differed among HLA loci in a later analysis. Only CMV serostatus was available as immune exposure information. An Asian-associated ancestry cluster reportedly showed fewer N-insertions than the roughly 670-donor mean in a later analysis. Being indistinguishable, some V segments were excluded, TRBV6-2 and TRBV6-3 among them.

With regard to this clone: Antigen unknown.

Germline CDR1 SNHLY, CDR2 FYNNEI. Trimming left V 0 bases short and J 8 bases short, with 14 bases between. The CDR3 consists of 15 residues. The PCR contained 60 Vbeta and 13 Jbeta primers. TCRdb's table, derived via immunoSEQ multiplex PCR, lists solely in-frame clones and lacks some. The repertoire has under 110,000 clones, roughly 74% of them found once; the top ten carry roughly 2.5%. This chain joins TRBV2 and TRBJ1-3; a weak D match, TRBD1 (5 bases). Sequencing was done on a sample of PBMCs. The TCR sequence derives from a man aged 40-49 years in good health and CMV-seronegative. CDR3 coding DNA: TGTGCCAGCAGTGAAGCGAGGACCGGCAGGGACACCATATATTTT. Protein: CASSEARTGRDTIYF. Using reference TRBV2 and TRBJ1-3 for the parts outside the CDR3, the full variable domain is EPEVTQTPSHQVTQMGQEVILRCVPISNHLYFYWYRQILGQKVEFLVSFYNNEISEKSEIFDDQFSVERPDGSNFTLKIRSTKLEDSAMYFCASSEARTGRDTIYFGEGSWLTVV.